This TCR beta chain is drawn from a study of T-cell reconstitution after alpha-beta-depleted transplantation in children. This clonotype was observed a few times. As it was prepared, the TCRbeta library received unique molecular identifiers. Via MiXCR, TCRdb re-called the PCR reads, giving one row per CDR3 protein. The sample shows approximately 490,000 distinct CDR3 sequences, roughly an eighth of them seen only once. The origin of this receptor is a human donor who donated a stem cell graft to a child with combined immunodeficiency. The sequencing here drew on PBMCs from the stem cell graft donor, taken from the stem cell graft.

The CDR3 DNA is TGTGCCAGCAGCTTCCTCCGGACCTCTAGCACAGATACGCAGTATTTT. It translates to CASSFLRTSSTDTQYF. The genes are TRBV7-3 and TRBJ2-3; D gene ambiguous. Trimming took off 3 bases at V and 0 bases at J, with 13 bases between the two ends. The CDR3 has 16 amino acids. Per the germline V gene, CDR1 is SGHTA and CDR2 is FQGTGA.